This T cell receptor beta chain was captured by sequencing in a study of T cells after yellow fever vaccination. Study-level background: Preparation used SMART-Seq v4 Ultra Low Input for the low-cell-number fractions.

CDR3 size: 13 residues. In germline, CDR1 is SGHRS, CDR2 YFSETQ. V lost 6 bases, J lost 3 bases, and 2 bases stayed unmatched. By 5'RACE template switching, TCR cDNA was produced, with a universal primer site and UMIs added in the process. A single record per CDR3 protein comes from TCRdb applying MiXCR to the 5' RACE reads. The sample yields under 90,000 distinct CDR3 sequences, 5% to 8% seen once. This clonotype was found many times. The chain recombines TRBV5-1 with TRBJ2-7; TRBD1 aligns across 11 bases. The sequencing used CD8+ T cells sorted from PBMCs, collected approximately 40 days after the first yellow fever vaccination. The receptor comes from a young man who received the YFV17D yellow fever vaccine. CDR3 DNA sequence: TGCGCCAGCAAGGGACAGGGGGGCTACGAGCAGTACTTC. Amino acids: CASKGQGGYEQYF.